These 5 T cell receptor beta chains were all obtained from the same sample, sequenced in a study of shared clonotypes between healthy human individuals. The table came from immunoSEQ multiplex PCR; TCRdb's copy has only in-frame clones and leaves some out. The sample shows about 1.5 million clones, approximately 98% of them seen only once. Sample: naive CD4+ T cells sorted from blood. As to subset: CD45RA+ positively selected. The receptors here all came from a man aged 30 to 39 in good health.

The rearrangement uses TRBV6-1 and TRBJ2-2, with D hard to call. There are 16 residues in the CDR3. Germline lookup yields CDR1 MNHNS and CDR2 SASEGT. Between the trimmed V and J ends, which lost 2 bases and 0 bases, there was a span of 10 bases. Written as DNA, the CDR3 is TGTGCCAGCAGTGAATTGGGGTCCCCGAACACCGGGGAGCTGTTTTTT. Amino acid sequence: CASSELGSPNTGELFF.

CDR3 sequence (DNA): TGCGCCAGCAGCCCTTTATCCAGGACCGGGGAGCTGTTTTTT. Residues: CASSPLSRTGELFF. The chain joins TRBV5-1 to TRBJ2-2; D uncertain. Germline V gene sequence: CDR1 SGHRS, CDR2 YFSETQ. The germline V and J ends were trimmed by 4 bases and 5 bases, with 12 bases remaining between them. CDR3 length: 14 amino acids.

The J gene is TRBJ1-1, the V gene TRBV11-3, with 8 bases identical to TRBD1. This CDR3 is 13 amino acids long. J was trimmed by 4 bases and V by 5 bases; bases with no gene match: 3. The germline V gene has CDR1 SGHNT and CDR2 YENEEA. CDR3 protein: CASSPGGITEAFF. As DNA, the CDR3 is TGTGCCAGCAGCCCAGGGGGCATCACTGAAGCTTTCTTT.

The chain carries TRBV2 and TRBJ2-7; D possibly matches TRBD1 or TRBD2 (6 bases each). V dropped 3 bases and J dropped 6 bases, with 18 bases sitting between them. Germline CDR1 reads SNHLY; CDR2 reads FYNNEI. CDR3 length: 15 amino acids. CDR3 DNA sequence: TGTGCCAGCAGTGACGGTCAGGGGACTTTTGGCGAGCAGTACTTC. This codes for CASSDGQGTFGEQYF.

CDR3 region: CAWKRGNQETQYF. Here the CDR3 DNA reads TGTGCCTGGAAGCGCGGAAACCAAGAGACCCAGTACTTC. The rearrangement links TRBV30 to TRBJ2-5; D call uncertain. Germline V CDR1 and CDR2: GTSNPN, SVGIG (reference sequence). V shed 4 bases and J shed 0 bases, with 9 bases lying between them. The CDR3 length is 13 residues.